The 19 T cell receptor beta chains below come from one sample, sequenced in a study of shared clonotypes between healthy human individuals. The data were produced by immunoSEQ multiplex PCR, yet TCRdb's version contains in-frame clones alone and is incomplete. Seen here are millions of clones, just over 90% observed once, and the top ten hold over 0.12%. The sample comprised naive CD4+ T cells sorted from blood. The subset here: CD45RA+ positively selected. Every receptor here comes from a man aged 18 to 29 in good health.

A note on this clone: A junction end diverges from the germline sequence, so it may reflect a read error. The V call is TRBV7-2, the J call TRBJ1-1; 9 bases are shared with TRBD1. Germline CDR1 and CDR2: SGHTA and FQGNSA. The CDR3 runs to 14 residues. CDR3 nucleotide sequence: TGTGCCAGCAGCTCGCAAGGGACAGGGCCTCAGTTTAAGTTT. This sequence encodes CASSSQGTGPQFKF.

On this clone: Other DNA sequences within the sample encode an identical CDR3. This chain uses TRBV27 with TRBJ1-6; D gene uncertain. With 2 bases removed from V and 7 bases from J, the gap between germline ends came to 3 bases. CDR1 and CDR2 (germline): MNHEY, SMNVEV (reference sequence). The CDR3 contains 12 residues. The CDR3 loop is CASSLLNSPLHF. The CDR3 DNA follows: TGTGCCAGCAGTTTACTCAATTCACCCCTCCACTTT.

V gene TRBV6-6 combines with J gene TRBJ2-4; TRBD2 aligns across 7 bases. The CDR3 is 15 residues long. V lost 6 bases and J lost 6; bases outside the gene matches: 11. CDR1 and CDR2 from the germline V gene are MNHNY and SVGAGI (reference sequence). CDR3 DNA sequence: TGTGCCAGCAGCCCACCATCGGGGGGTGGAAACATTCAGTACTTC. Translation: CASSPPSGGGNIQYF.

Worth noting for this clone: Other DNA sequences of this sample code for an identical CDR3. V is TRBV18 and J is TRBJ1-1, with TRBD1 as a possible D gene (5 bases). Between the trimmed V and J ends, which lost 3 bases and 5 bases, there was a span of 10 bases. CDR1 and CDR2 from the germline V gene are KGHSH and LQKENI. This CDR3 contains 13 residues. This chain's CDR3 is CASSPQGGTEAFF. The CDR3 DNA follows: TGTGCCAGCTCACCGCAGGGAGGGACTGAAGCTTTCTTT. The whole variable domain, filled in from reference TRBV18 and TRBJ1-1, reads NAGVMQNPRHLVRRRGQEARLRCSPMKGHSHVYWYRQLPEEGLKFMVYLQKENIIDESGMPKERFSAEFPKEGPSILRIQQVVRGDSAAYFCASSPQGGTEAFFGQGTRLTVV.

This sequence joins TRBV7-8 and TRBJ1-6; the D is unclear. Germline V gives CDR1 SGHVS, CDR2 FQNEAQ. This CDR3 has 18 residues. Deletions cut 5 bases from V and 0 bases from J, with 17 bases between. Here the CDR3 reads CASSPRGHPGSYNSPLHF. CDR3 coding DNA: TGTGCCAGCAGCCCAAGAGGGCATCCAGGCTCCTATAATTCACCCCTCCACTTT.

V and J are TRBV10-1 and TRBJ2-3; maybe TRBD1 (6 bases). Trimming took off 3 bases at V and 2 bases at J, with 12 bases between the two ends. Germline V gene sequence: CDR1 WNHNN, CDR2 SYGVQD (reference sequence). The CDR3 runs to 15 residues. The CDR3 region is CASSDAQGSTDTQYF. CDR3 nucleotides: TGCGCCAGCAGTGATGCGCAGGGGTCCACAGATACGCAGTATTTT.

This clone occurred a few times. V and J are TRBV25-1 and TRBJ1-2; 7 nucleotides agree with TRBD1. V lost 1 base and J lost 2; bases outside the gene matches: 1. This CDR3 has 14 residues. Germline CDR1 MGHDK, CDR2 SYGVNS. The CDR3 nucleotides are TGTGCCAGCAGTGAATCGGGACAGAACTATGGCTACACCTTC. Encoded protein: CASSESGQNYGYTF.

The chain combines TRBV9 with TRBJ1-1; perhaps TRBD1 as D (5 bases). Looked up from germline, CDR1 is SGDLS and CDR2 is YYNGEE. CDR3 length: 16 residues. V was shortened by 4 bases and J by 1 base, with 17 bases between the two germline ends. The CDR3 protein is CASSLTPGGGNTEAFF. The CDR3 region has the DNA TGTGCCAGCAGCTTGACACCCGGGGGGGGGAACACTGAAGCTTTCTTT.

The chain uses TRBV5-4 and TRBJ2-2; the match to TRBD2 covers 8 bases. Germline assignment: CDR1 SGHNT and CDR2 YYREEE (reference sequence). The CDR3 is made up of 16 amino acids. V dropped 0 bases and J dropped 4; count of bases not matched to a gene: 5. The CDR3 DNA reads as TGTGCCAGCAGCTTGGGTAGCGGGATTGGCACCGGGGAGCTGTTTTTT. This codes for CASSLGSGIGTGELFF.

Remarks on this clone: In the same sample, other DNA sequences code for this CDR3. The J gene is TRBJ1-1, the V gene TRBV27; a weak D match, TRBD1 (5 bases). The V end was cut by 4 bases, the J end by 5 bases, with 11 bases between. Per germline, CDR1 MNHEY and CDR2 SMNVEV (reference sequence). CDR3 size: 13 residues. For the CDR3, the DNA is TGTGCCAGCAGTTCGCAGGGAAGAACTGAAGCTTTCTTT. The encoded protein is CASSSQGRTEAFF.

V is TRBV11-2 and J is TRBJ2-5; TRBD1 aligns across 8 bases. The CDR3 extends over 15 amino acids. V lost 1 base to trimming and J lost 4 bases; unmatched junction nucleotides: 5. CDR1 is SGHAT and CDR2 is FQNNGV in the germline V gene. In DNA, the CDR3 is TGTGCCAGCAGCTTAGCGGGCAGGGGGCGAGAGACCCAGTACTTC. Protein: CASSLAGRGRETQYF.

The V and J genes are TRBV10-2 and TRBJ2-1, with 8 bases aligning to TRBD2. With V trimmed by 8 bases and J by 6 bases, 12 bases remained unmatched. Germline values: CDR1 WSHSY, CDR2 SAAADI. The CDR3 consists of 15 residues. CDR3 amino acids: CASFGSAGGTNEQFF. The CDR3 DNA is TGCGCCAGCTTCGGGTCCGCGGGGGGAACCAATGAGCAGTTCTTC.

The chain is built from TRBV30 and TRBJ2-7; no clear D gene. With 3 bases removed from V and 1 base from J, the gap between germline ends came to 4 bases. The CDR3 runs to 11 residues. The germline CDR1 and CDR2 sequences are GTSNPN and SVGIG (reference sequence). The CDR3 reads CAWRISYEQYF. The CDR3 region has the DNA TGTGCCTGGAGAATTTCCTACGAGCAGTACTTC.

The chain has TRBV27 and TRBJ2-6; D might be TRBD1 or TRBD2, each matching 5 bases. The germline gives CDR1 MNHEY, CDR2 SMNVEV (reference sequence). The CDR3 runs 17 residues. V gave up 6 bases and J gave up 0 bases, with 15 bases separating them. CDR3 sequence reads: CASSPRDGPSGANVLTF. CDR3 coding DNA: TGTGCCAGCAGCCCCCGGGACGGTCCCTCTGGGGCCAACGTCCTGACTTTC.

The CDR3 loop reads CASAAGGLSNEKLFF. The CDR3 DNA is TGTGCCAGCGCGGCAGGGGGCCTGTCTAATGAAAAACTGTTTTTT. This chain uses TRBV2 with TRBJ1-4, with TRBD1 matching over 8 bases. CDR1 and CDR2 from the germline V gene are SNHLY and FYNNEI. The V and J ends lost 8 bases and 3 bases, in that order; junction bases with no gene match: 8. The CDR3 is 15 amino acids. Variable domain in full (rest from reference TRBV2 and TRBJ1-4): EPEVTQTPSHQVTQMGQEVILRCVPISNHLYFYWYRQILGQKVEFLVSFYNNEISEKSEIFDDQFSVERPDGSNFTLKIRSTKLEDSAMYFCASAAGGLSNEKLFFGSGTQLSVL.

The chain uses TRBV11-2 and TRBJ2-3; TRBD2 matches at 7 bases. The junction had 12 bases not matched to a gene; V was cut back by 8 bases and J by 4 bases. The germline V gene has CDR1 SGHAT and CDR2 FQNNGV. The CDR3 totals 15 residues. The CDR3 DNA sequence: TGTGCCAGCGGCCCGGGCGGGAGTCGCTCAGATACGCAGTATTTT. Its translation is CASGPGGSRSDTQYF.

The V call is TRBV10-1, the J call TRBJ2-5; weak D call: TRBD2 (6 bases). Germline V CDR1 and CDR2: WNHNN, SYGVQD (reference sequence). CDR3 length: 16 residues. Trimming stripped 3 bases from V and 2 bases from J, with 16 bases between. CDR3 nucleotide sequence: TGCGCCAGCAGTGAATTTCGGGGGAGCGGGCAAGAGACCCAGTACTTC. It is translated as CASSEFRGSGQETQYF.

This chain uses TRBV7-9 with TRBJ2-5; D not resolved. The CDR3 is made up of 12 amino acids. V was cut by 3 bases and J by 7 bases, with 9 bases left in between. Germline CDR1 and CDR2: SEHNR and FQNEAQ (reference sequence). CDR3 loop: CASSFNSRTQYF. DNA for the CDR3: TGTGCCAGCAGCTTCAACTCACGGACCCAGTACTTC.

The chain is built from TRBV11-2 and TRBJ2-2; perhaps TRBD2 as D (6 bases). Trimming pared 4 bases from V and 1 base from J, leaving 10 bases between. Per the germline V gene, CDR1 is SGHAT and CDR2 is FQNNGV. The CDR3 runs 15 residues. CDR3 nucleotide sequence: TGTGCCAGCAGCTCGACTAGATGGAACACCGGGGAGCTGTTTTTT. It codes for CASSSTRWNTGELFF.